Sequencing of this TCR beta chain was carried out in a study of T-cell memory formation after mild COVID-19. Findings of the study overall: Clones from the second wave (peaking day 37) had unconfirmed SARS-CoV-2 specificity.

MiXCR, applied by TCRdb to the 5' RACE reads, yields one record per CDR3 protein. The sample lists over 70,000 distinct CDR3 sequences; about 14% were seen once. The CDR3 contains 15 residues. The V gene lost 3 bases and the J gene lost 4 bases, with 15 bases spanning the gap. Germline assignment: CDR1 SGHAT and CDR2 FQNNGV. This clonotype was observed a handful of times. Its antigen is currently unknown. The source material was PBMCs or a T cell subset sorted from them (not recorded which). The V call is TRBV11-2, the J call TRBJ2-5; tentative D call: TRBD2 (6 bases). The clonotype was recovered from a man between 18 and 35 years old who had mild COVID-19 (a few samples of this study predate the infection). Cell type and time point are not known. CDR3 nucleotides: TGTGCCAGCAGCTTCGACATAGCGGCACGAGAGACCCAGTACTTC. The encoded protein is CASSFDIAARETQYF. The whole variable domain, remainder taken from reference TRBV11-2 and TRBJ2-5, is EAGVAQSPRYKIIEKRQSVAFWCNPISGHATLYWYQQILGQGPKLLIQFQNNGVVDDSQLPKDRFSAERLKGVDSTLKIQPAKLEDSAVYLCASSFDIAARETQYFGPGTRLLVL.